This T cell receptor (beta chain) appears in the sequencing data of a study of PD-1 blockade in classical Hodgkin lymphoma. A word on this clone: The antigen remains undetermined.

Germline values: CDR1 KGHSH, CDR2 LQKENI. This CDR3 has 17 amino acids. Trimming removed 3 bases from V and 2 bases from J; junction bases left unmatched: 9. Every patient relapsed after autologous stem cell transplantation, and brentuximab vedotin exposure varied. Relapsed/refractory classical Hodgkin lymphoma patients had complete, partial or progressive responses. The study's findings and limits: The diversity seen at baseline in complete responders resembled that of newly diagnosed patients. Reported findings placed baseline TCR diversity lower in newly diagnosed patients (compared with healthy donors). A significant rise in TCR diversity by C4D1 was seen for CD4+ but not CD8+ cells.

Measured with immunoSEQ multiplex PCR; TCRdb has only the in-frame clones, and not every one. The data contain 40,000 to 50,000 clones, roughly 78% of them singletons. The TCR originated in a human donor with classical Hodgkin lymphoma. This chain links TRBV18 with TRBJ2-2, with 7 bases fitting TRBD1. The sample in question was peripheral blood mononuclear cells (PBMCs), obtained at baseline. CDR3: CASSPVGTATNTGELFF. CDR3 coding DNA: TGTGCCAGCTCACCGGTAGGGACAGCAACCAACACCGGGGAGCTGTTTTTT.